Following are 22 T cell receptor beta chains from one sample sequenced in a study of blood T cell repertoires in COVID-19. Method: immunoSEQ multiplex PCR; TCRdb's copy keeps in-frame clones and lacks some. The sample consists of roughly 40,000 clones, roughly 73% of them appearing once. Sequenced input: peripheral blood. The receptors here all came from a man older than 75 with acute or convalescent COVID-19.

The chain recombines TRBV6-5 with TRBJ2-1, with 9 bases lining up with TRBD2. Unmatched junction bases numbered 7, after V lost 6 bases and J lost 4 bases. The CDR3 spans 15 residues. Germline assignment: CDR1 MNHEY and CDR2 SVGAGI. The CDR3 sequence is CASRNLAGFYNEQFF. CDR3 bases: TGTGCCAGCAGGAATCTAGCGGGATTTTACAATGAGCAGTTCTTC.

J is TRBJ2-7 and V is TRBV2; a weak D match, TRBD2 (6 bases). V shed 1 base and J shed 2 bases, with 9 bases lying between them. The germline gives CDR1 SNHLY, CDR2 FYNNEI. The CDR3 sequence is 14 residues long. As DNA, the CDR3 is TGTGCCAGCAGTGAAGGGGACTCAACCTACGAGCAGTACTTC. Translated: CASSEGDSTYEQYF.

The chain links TRBV7-9 to TRBJ2-2; maybe TRBD2 (5 bases). V was clipped by 5 bases and J by 1 base, with 5 bases between them. The germline CDR1 and CDR2 sequences are SEHNR and FQNEAQ (reference sequence). This CDR3 spans 13 amino acids. CDR3 sequence reads: CASSRGNTGELFF. The CDR3 DNA reads as TGTGCCAGCAGCCGGGGGAACACCGGGGAGCTGTTTTTT.

The rearrangement links TRBV27 to TRBJ2-7; 7 bases align to TRBD2. CDR3 length: 14 amino acids. The trim removed 3 bases at V and 4 bases at J, leaving 6 bases unmatched. CDR1 is MNHEY, CDR2 SMNVEV, per germline (reference sequence). In DNA form, the CDR3 reads TGTGCCAGCAGTTTGAAGTATAGCGGGTACGAGCAGTACTTC. This gives the protein CASSLKYSGYEQYF.

J is TRBJ1-1 and V is TRBV3-1 (or the pseudogene TRBV3-2), with D tentatively TRBD1 (5 bases). V was trimmed by 4 bases and J by 0 bases, leaving 9 bases between them. The CDR3 loop spans 14 amino acids. Germline V gene lookup returns CDR1 LGHDT and CDR2 YNNKEL (reference sequence). The CDR3 sequence is CASSLRTLNTEAFF. CDR3 coding DNA: TGTGCCAGCAGCCTTCGGACACTGAACACTGAAGCTTTCTTT.

The chain employs TRBV5-6 and TRBJ2-7; possibly TRBD2 for D (5 bases). V shed 7 bases and J shed 0 bases, with 14 bases lying between them. CDR1 SGHDT and CDR2 YYEEEE come from the germline V gene. The CDR3 length is 14 residues. The CDR3 reads CASSPRGSSYEQYF. DNA of the CDR3: TGTGCCAGCTCGCCTCGGGGAAGCTCCTACGAGCAGTACTTC.

The rearrangement joins TRBV28 to TRBJ1-2; 9 bases fit TRBD1. Looked up from germline, CDR1 is MDHEN and CDR2 is SYDVKM. CDR3 length: 15 residues. The J segment lost 2 bases and the V segment lost 5 bases, leaving 6 bases of the junction unmatched. Written as DNA, the CDR3 is TGTGCCAGCAGTAGACAGGGGGTTGAGAACTATGGCTACACCTTC. Protein sequence: CASSRQGVENYGYTF.

This clone has ten or more counts. The V gene is TRBV28, the J gene TRBJ1-5, with D hard to call. V was cut by 5 bases and J by 11 bases, with 16 bases left in between. The CDR3 totals 13 residues. Germline CDR1 and CDR2: MDHEN and SYDVKM. The CDR3 is CASSLPGNRAQHF. CDR3 coding DNA: TGTGCCAGCAGTCTCCCTGGTAACAGAGCCCAGCATTTT.

The chain carries TRBV6-5 and TRBJ1-3; D is undetermined. Germline CDR1 and CDR2: MNHEY and SVGAGI. CDR3 length: 16 residues. The V gene lost 0 bases and the J gene lost 0 bases, with 9 bases spanning the gap. In DNA, the CDR3 is TGTGCCAGCAGTTACTCTCCAACTCACTCTGGAAACACCATATATTTT. Translating it yields CASSYSPTHSGNTIYF.

This clone came up a few times. The chain is built from TRBV7-2 and TRBJ2-1, with a possible D match to TRBD2 (6 bases). V was pared by 6 bases and J by 4 bases, with 16 bases between. The CDR3 consists of 15 residues. CDR1 SGHTA and CDR2 FQGNSA come from the germline V gene. The CDR3 DNA sequence: TGTGCCAGCAGTTCGGAGGGGCTACCTTACAATGAGCAGTTCTTC. It encodes CASSSEGLPYNEQFF.

The rearrangement uses TRBV7-2 and TRBJ2-6; D not certain. The CDR3 is made up of 15 amino acids. Trimming pared 6 bases from V and 2 bases from J, leaving 11 bases between. Germline CDR1 and CDR2: SGHTA and FQGNSA. CDR3 DNA: TGTGCCAGCAGTTTCTACAGTACTGGGGCCAACGTCCTGACTTTC. Encoded protein: CASSFYSTGANVLTF.

The J gene is TRBJ2-1, the V gene TRBV3-1 (or the pseudogene TRBV3-2), with TRBD2 matching 9 bases. Trimming removed 1 base from V and 2 bases from J; junction bases left unmatched: 3. Germline assignment: CDR1 LGHDT and CDR2 YNNKEL (reference sequence). The CDR3 totals 16 residues. The CDR3 DNA reads as TGTGCCAGCAGCCAAGGGGCTAGCGGGACCTACAATGAGCAGTTCTTC. Translating it yields CASSQGASGTYNEQFF.

This chain uses TRBV30 with TRBJ1-1; a possible D gene is TRBD1 (6 bases). The germline V and J ends were trimmed by 0 bases and 4 bases, with 6 bases remaining between them. The CDR3 is 12 residues long. Germline V gives CDR1 GTSNPN, CDR2 SVGIG (reference sequence). DNA of the CDR3: TGTGCCTGGAGTGTAGGGGGCACTGAAGCTTTCTTT. Translated, it gives CAWSVGGTEAFF.

This clone appeared a few times. The genes are TRBV10-1 and TRBJ2-5, with a possible D match to TRBD2 (5 bases). Germline CDR1 reads WNHNN; CDR2 reads SYGVQD (reference sequence). CDR3 size: 13 residues. Trimming removed 8 bases at V and 5 bases at J, with 15 bases between. The CDR3 loop is CASARSSGETQYF. DNA for the CDR3: TGCGCCAGCGCCCGATCCTCGGGGGAGACCCAGTACTTC.

The chain links TRBV3-1 (or the pseudogene TRBV3-2) to TRBJ2-3; 11 nucleotides match TRBD2. Germline V gene data show CDR1 as LGHDT and CDR2 as YNNKEL (reference sequence). The CDR3 runs to 16 residues. The ends lost 4 bases at V and 0 bases at J; junction bases unmatched: 3. DNA of the CDR3: TGTGCCAGCAGCCTTCGGACTAGCGGGAGCACAGATACGCAGTATTTT. It codes for CASSLRTSGSTDTQYF.

The gene calls are TRBV29-1 and TRBJ1-2, with D tentatively TRBD1 (6 bases). Trimming cost V 5 bases and J 4 bases, with 11 bases left between them. The V gene's germline CDR1 is SQVTM and CDR2 ANQGSEA. The CDR3 loop spans 12 amino acids. CDR3: CSVPDRTYGYTF. The CDR3 nucleotides read TGCAGCGTTCCGGACAGAACCTATGGCTACACCTTC. Drawing the rest from reference TRBV29-1 and TRBJ1-2, the complete variable domain is SAVISQKPSRDICQRGTSLTIQCQVDSQVTMMFWYRQQPGQSLTLIATANQGSEATYESGFVIDKFPISRPNLTFSTLTVSNMSPEDSSIYLCSVPDRTYGYTFGSGTRLTVV.

This clone was counted once. The rearrangement uses TRBV7-2 and TRBJ2-5, with 8 positions matching TRBD2. This CDR3 region has 18 residues. Germline V gene lookup returns CDR1 SGHTA and CDR2 FQGNSA. Trimming at V came to 3 bases and at J to 5 bases, leaving 17 bases not matched to a gene. This CDR3 is CASSLGLIAGGGGETQYF. The CDR3 nucleotides read TGTGCCAGCAGCTTGGGTCTAATCGCGGGAGGCGGGGGGGAGACCCAGTACTTC.

The table lists this clone with a count of one. The rearrangement uses TRBV5-1 and TRBJ2-7; 11 nucleotides match TRBD2. Germline V CDR1 and CDR2: SGHRS, YFSETQ. This CDR3 contains 15 residues. Trimming took 4 bases from V and 4 from J; bases not matched to a gene: 7. In nucleotides, the CDR3 is TGCGCCAGCAGCCCCGGACTAGCGGGCGGATACGAGCAGTACTTC. It encodes CASSPGLAGGYEQYF. Based on the CDR3 plus reference TRBV5-1 and TRBJ2-7, the full variable domain is KAGVTQTPRYLIKTRGQQVTLSCSPISGHRSVSWYQQTPGQGLQFLFEYFSETQRNKGNFPGRFSGRQFSNSRSEMNVSTLELGDSALYLCASSPGLAGGYEQYFGPGTRLTVT.

The gene calls are TRBV6-5 and TRBJ2-5, with a possible D match to TRBD1 (6 bases). The germline V gene has CDR1 MNHEY and CDR2 SVGAGI. Trimming removed 5 bases at V and 2 bases at J, with 9 bases between. The CDR3 loop spans 13 amino acids. In DNA, the CDR3 is TGTGCCAGCAGTCCGGGACATCAAGAGACCCAGTACTTC. Translation gives CASSPGHQETQYF.

The V and J genes are TRBV28 and TRBJ2-1; 8 nucleotides agree with TRBD2. The ends lost 4 bases at V and 7 bases at J; junction bases unmatched: 9. Germline CDR1 is MDHEN and CDR2 is SYDVKM. The CDR3 consists of 15 residues. CDR3 amino acids: CASSWTGGPRNEQFF. CDR3 nucleotide sequence: TGTGCCAGCAGTTGGACGGGAGGGCCGAGGAATGAGCAGTTCTTC. Using reference TRBV28 and TRBJ2-1 for the parts outside the CDR3, the full variable domain is DVKVTQSSRYLVKRTGEKVFLECVQDMDHENMFWYRQDPGLGLRLIYFSYDVKMKEKGDIPEGYSVSREKKERFSLILESASTNQTSMYLCASSWTGGPRNEQFFGPGTRLTVL.

V gene TRBV2 combines with J gene TRBJ2-1; D unresolved. The V gene's germline CDR1 is SNHLY and CDR2 FYNNEI. This CDR3 spans 13 amino acids. V was clipped by 8 bases and J by 4 bases, with 12 bases between them. The chain's CDR3 is CASELAEYNEQFF. The CDR3 region has the DNA TGTGCCAGCGAACTGGCGGAGTACAATGAGCAGTTCTTC.

The rearrangement uses TRBV28 and TRBJ2-1; 8 bases match TRBD1. CDR3 length equals 16 residues. The germline V gene encodes CDR1 MDHEN and CDR2 SYDVKM. J was trimmed by 0 bases and V by 1 base; bases with no gene match: 2. In DNA form, the CDR3 reads TGTGCCAGCAGTTTATCAGGGGGCTTCTCCTACAATGAGCAGTTCTTC. Encoded protein: CASSLSGGFSYNEQFF.